Listed below are T cell receptor beta chains from one sample, sequenced in a study of T cells after posttransplantation cyclophosphamide. TCRdb keeps only in-frame clones here, not all; method: immunoSEQ multiplex PCR. Of around 18,000 clones listed, 60% to 80% were seen once; the top ten hold approximately 31%. The material was CD8+ T cells sorted from PBMCs, obtained roughly 1,900 days after a stem cell transplant with posttransplant cyclophosphamide. These TCRs come from a female patient aged 40 to 50 who received an allogeneic stem cell transplant from a related donor, was CMV-positive, and had no GVHD. A share of the T cells may be of graft donor origin. Each CDR3 is given with its conserved first and last residue. A D gene is named only where the DNA matches it firmly. Clone size appears in some rows only: once, few, many, or a class for an expanded clone.

clone_size: few
d_call: -
v_call: TRBV7-9
j_call: TRBJ1-3
cdr3_nt: TGTGCCAGCAGCTCGACTCCCGGGCGGGGCCTCTCTGGAAACACCATATATTTT
cdr3_aa: CASSSTPGRGLSGNTIYF

clone_size: -
d_call: -
v_call: TRBV5-1
j_call: TRBJ2-5
cdr3_nt: TGCGCCAGCAGCTTGGGAGCCTTTAGGGGCCCCAGGGGACAAGAGACCCAGTACTTC
cdr3_aa: CASSLGAFRGPRGQETQYF

clone_size: -
d_call: -
v_call: TRBV7-3
j_call: TRBJ1-6
cdr3_nt: TGTGCCAGCAGCTTATCAAGCACTCATAATTCACCCCTCCACTTT
cdr3_aa: CASSLSSTHNSPLHF

clone_size: -
d_call: -
v_call: TRBV7-6
j_call: TRBJ2-3
cdr3_nt: TGTGCCAGCAGCCACAGACAGGGAGGAGATACGCAGTATTTT
cdr3_aa: CASSHRQGGDTQYF

clone_size: -
d_call: -
v_call: TRBV28
j_call: TRBJ2-3
cdr3_nt: TGTGCCAGCAGTTTGACCCGAGGGGGAGATACGCAGTATTTT
cdr3_aa: CASSLTRGGDTQYF

clone_size: -
d_call: -
v_call: TRBV5-6
j_call: TRBJ1-4
cdr3_nt: TGTGCCAGCAGCTTGACAGCCCCACGACTAACTGAAAAACTGTTTTTT
cdr3_aa: CASSLTAPRLTEKLFF

clone_size: -
d_call: TRBD2
v_call: TRBV7-6
j_call: TRBJ2-3
cdr3_nt: TGTGCCAGCAGCGGCCCCCCACGGGGGGTGGATACGCAGTATTTT
cdr3_aa: CASSGPPRGVDTQYF

clone_size: -
d_call: -
v_call: TRBV15
j_call: TRBJ2-1
cdr3_nt: TGTGCCACCAGCACCGGAGGACAGTTCAATGAGCAGTTCTTC
cdr3_aa: CATSTGGQFNEQFF

clone_size: -
d_call: -
v_call: TRBV6-5
j_call: TRBJ2-1
cdr3_nt: TGTGCCAGCAGTTACTCGAAACAGCCCAATGAGCAGTTCTTC
cdr3_aa: CASSYSKQPNEQFF

clone_size: -
d_call: -
v_call: TRBV2
j_call: TRBJ2-5
cdr3_nt: TGTGCCAGCAGGGGGCTCGAGACCCAGTACTTC
cdr3_aa: CASRGLETQYF

clone_size: -
d_call: -
v_call: TRBV6-5
j_call: TRBJ1-1
cdr3_nt: TGTGCCAGCAGCCTAACAGGAGACACTGAAGCTTTCTTT
cdr3_aa: CASSLTGDTEAFF

clone_size: -
d_call: -
v_call: TRBV13
j_call: TRBJ2-1
cdr3_nt: TGTGCCAGCAGCTTAGCTCAGGACAATGAGCAGTTCTTC
cdr3_aa: CASSLAQDNEQFF

clone_size: -
d_call: TRBD2
v_call: TRBV5-5
j_call: TRBJ2-1
cdr3_nt: TGTGCCAGCAGCCGCGGGAGGTCCACCTACAATGAGCAGTTCTTC
cdr3_aa: CASSRGRSTYNEQFF

clone_size: once
d_call: -
v_call: TRBV4-1
j_call: TRBJ2-2
cdr3_nt: TGCGCCAGCAGCCTTCTCCTCATAGGAGGTACGAACACCGGGGAGCTGTTTTTT
cdr3_aa: CASSLLLIGGTNTGELFF

clone_size: -
d_call: -
v_call: TRBV13
j_call: TRBJ2-5
cdr3_nt: TGTGCCAGCAGCTTAGATGCAGAAGAGACCCAGTACTTC
cdr3_aa: CASSLDAEETQYF

clone_size: -
d_call: -
v_call: TRBV4-2
j_call: TRBJ1-6
cdr3_nt: TGTGCCAGCAGCCCGTTGGTAGGCGGTGAGAATTCACCCCTCCACTTT
cdr3_aa: CASSPLVGGENSPLHF

clone_size: medium-sized
d_call: TRBD2
v_call: TRBV4-2
j_call: TRBJ2-2
cdr3_nt: TGTGCCAGCAGCCAAGATCTAGCGGGGGGCTCGAACACCGGGGAGCTGTTTTTT
cdr3_aa: CASSQDLAGGSNTGELFF

clone_size: -
d_call: TRBD1
v_call: TRBV4-1
j_call: TRBJ2-7
cdr3_nt: TGCGCCAGCAGCCATAACCGGGACAGTAACTACGAGCAGTACTTC
cdr3_aa: CASSHNRDSNYEQYF

clone_size: -
d_call: -
v_call: TRBV9
j_call: TRBJ2-3
cdr3_nt: TGTGCCAGCAGCCAGGGACACCCTAGCACAGATACGCAGTATTTT
cdr3_aa: CASSQGHPSTDTQYF

clone_size: -
d_call: -
v_call: TRBV11-3
j_call: TRBJ2-6
cdr3_nt: TGTGCCAGCAGCTTACGGGGCTCTGGGGCCAACGTCCTGACTTTC
cdr3_aa: CASSLRGSGANVLTF

clone_size: -
d_call: TRBD2
v_call: TRBV18
j_call: TRBJ2-2
cdr3_nt: TGTGCCAGCTCACCAGACAGCGGGGGGCGTCTCGGGGAGCTGTTTTTT
cdr3_aa: CASSPDSGGRLGELFF